Reported below is one T cell receptor (beta chain). As yet, its antigen is unknown. Trimming cost V 1 base and J 0 bases, with 8 bases left between them. The CDR3 length is 16 residues. Germline-derived CDR1 and CDR2 are SGHRS and YFSETQ. These data belong to a study of T cell responses to AZD1222 COVID-19 vaccine. Study results and limitations: Targets within unmutated variant regions were reportedly found for nearly half of spike-specific TCRs. Clonal diversity may have been underestimated, and the donors were mostly white British, with more females than males.

This table comes from immunoSEQ multiplex PCR, and its TCRdb copy is limited to in-frame clones, with some not included. The sample holds roughly 150,000 clones; 92% are singletons and the top ten take around 2.3%. The sequencing here drew on peripheral blood, taken on day 0 of AZD1222 vaccination. The genes are TRBV5-1 and TRBJ2-6, with D perhaps TRBD2 (5 bases). The TCR comes from an adult in good health. The CDR3 sequence: CASSLLAGSGANVLTF. The CDR3 nucleotides are TGCGCCAGCAGCTTGTTGGCGGGCTCTGGGGCCAACGTCCTGACTTTC.